These T cell receptor beta chains were read from a single sample in a study of blood T cell repertoires in COVID-19. Generated by immunoSEQ multiplex PCR, the TCRdb table keeps only in-frame clones and is missing some. The profile shows more than 150,000 clones, around 85% of them singletons. Specimen: peripheral blood. All receptors derive from an elderly woman with acute or convalescent COVID-19. Both conserved end residues are part of each CDR3. A D gene is named only where the DNA matches it firmly. Rows may omit the clone size; those that give it use once, few, many or a size class.

CDR3aa: CASSYYSDEQYF
CDR3nt: TGTGCCAGCAGCTATTATTCGGACGAGCAGTACTTC
d_gene: -
v_gene: TRBV7-9
j_gene: TRBJ2-7
abundance: -

CDR3aa: CASGQGGNQPQHF
CDR3nt: TGTGCCAGCGGACAGGGAGGCAATCAGCCCCAGCATTTT
d_gene: TRBD1
v_gene: TRBV12-3/TRBV12-4
j_gene: TRBJ1-5
abundance: -

CDR3aa: CASSPPFSTGELFF
CDR3nt: TGTGCCAGCTCACCCCCTTTCAGCACCGGGGAGCTGTTTTTT
d_gene: -
v_gene: TRBV18
j_gene: TRBJ2-2
abundance: -

CDR3aa: CASSLGAGGETQYF
CDR3nt: TGCGCCAGCAGCTTGGGGGCAGGGGGAGAGACCCAGTACTTC
d_gene: TRBD1
v_gene: TRBV5-1
j_gene: TRBJ2-5
abundance: -

CDR3aa: CASSASGTRSHEQFF
CDR3nt: TGTGCCAGCAGCGCCTCCGGGACTAGGTCCCATGAGCAGTTCTTC
d_gene: TRBD2
v_gene: TRBV9
j_gene: TRBJ2-1
abundance: -

CDR3aa: CASSRSTGTGLGEQYF
CDR3nt: TGTGCCAGCAGCCGCTCAACCGGGACAGGGTTGGGCGAGCAGTACTTC
d_gene: TRBD1
v_gene: TRBV27
j_gene: TRBJ2-7
abundance: -

CDR3aa: CASSEGQGFSYEQYF
CDR3nt: TGTGCCAGCAGTGAAGGACAGGGGTTCTCCTACGAGCAGTACTTC
d_gene: TRBD1
v_gene: TRBV6-1
j_gene: TRBJ2-7
abundance: -

CDR3aa: CASSPPDRGRRRDGYTF
CDR3nt: TGTGCCAGCAGCCCCCCAGACAGGGGGCGCCGGAGGGATGGCTACACCTTC
d_gene: TRBD1
v_gene: TRBV7-2
j_gene: TRBJ1-2
abundance: few

CDR3aa: CASSFPGGTREKLFF
CDR3nt: TGTGCCAGCAGCTTCCCCGGGGGGACTCGGGAAAAACTGTTTTTT
d_gene: -
v_gene: TRBV7-9
j_gene: TRBJ1-4
abundance: -

CDR3aa: CASSLHPDSTSYEQYF
CDR3nt: TGTGCCAGCAGCTTACACCCGGACTCGACCTCCTACGAGCAGTACTTC
d_gene: -
v_gene: TRBV7-8
j_gene: TRBJ2-7
abundance: -

CDR3aa: CSANGPPGYTF
CDR3nt: TGCAGTGCCAACGGTCCGCCTGGCTACACCTTC
d_gene: -
v_gene: TRBV20-1
j_gene: TRBJ1-2
abundance: -

CDR3aa: CASSNSGGNQPQHF
CDR3nt: TGTGCCAGTAGTAATTCAGGGGGAAATCAGCCCCAGCATTTT
d_gene: TRBD1
v_gene: TRBV19
j_gene: TRBJ1-5
abundance: -

CDR3aa: CASSPGLAGTQETQYF
CDR3nt: TGTGCCAGCAGCCCCGGACTAGCGGGGACTCAAGAGACCCAGTACTTC
d_gene: TRBD2
v_gene: TRBV9
j_gene: TRBJ2-5
abundance: -

CDR3aa: CASSRTGGSVTEAFF
CDR3nt: TGTGCCAGCAGCAGGACAGGGGGCAGTGTCACTGAAGCTTTCTTT
d_gene: TRBD1
v_gene: TRBV14
j_gene: TRBJ1-1
abundance: -

CDR3aa: CASSEGVAGGTEAFF
CDR3nt: TGTGCCAGCAGTGAAGGTGTGGCAGGGGGCACTGAAGCTTTCTTT
d_gene: TRBD1
v_gene: TRBV2
j_gene: TRBJ1-1
abundance: -

CDR3aa: CSVAPRVVGGNSYEQYF
CDR3nt: TGCAGCGTTGCCCCTCGGGTCGTCGGGGGGAACTCCTACGAGCAGTACTTC
d_gene: TRBD2
v_gene: TRBV29-1
j_gene: TRBJ2-7
abundance: -

CDR3aa: CASGLSGTVSYEQYF
CDR3nt: TGTGCTAGTGGTTTGTCCGGGACAGTCTCCTACGAGCAGTACTTC
d_gene: TRBD1
v_gene: TRBV12-5
j_gene: TRBJ2-7
abundance: -

CDR3aa: CASSPRGGTANEKLFF
CDR3nt: TGTGCCAGCAGCCCCCGGGGCGGGACAGCTAATGAAAAACTGTTTTTT
d_gene: TRBD1
v_gene: TRBV5-4
j_gene: TRBJ1-4
abundance: -

CDR3aa: CASSLGGADTQYF
CDR3nt: TGCGCCAGCAGCTTGGGGGGAGCAGATACGCAGTATTTT
d_gene: -
v_gene: TRBV5-1
j_gene: TRBJ2-3
abundance: -

CDR3aa: CASTQGGGANVLTF
CDR3nt: TGTGCCAGCACCCAGGGTGGCGGGGCCAACGTCCTGACTTTC
d_gene: -
v_gene: TRBV7-2
j_gene: TRBJ2-6
abundance: once

CDR3aa: CASSRSSGSTDTQYF
CDR3nt: TGTGCCAGCAGCCGCTCTAGCGGGTCCACAGATACGCAGTATTTT
d_gene: TRBD2
v_gene: TRBV7-2
j_gene: TRBJ2-3
abundance: -

CDR3aa: CASSMAQGANEQYF
CDR3nt: TGTGCCAGCAGTATGGCACAGGGGGCGAACGAGCAGTACTTC
d_gene: TRBD1
v_gene: TRBV2
j_gene: TRBJ2-7
abundance: -

CDR3aa: CASSQGLNEKLFF
CDR3nt: TGTGCCAGCAGCCAAGGACTTAATGAAAAACTGTTTTTT
d_gene: -
v_gene: TRBV3-1/TRBV3-2
j_gene: TRBJ1-4
abundance: -

CDR3aa: CASSERPQGNQPQHF
CDR3nt: TGTGCCAGCAGTGAAAGACCACAGGGTAACCAGCCCCAGCATTTT
d_gene: -
v_gene: TRBV2
j_gene: TRBJ1-5
abundance: -

CDR3aa: CASSLGKLAGGNTGELFF
CDR3nt: TGTGCCAGCAGCTTAGGCAAACTAGCGGGGGGGAACACCGGGGAGCTGTTTTTT
d_gene: TRBD2
v_gene: TRBV11-3
j_gene: TRBJ2-2
abundance: -

CDR3aa: CASSFRGTGGNTIYF
CDR3nt: TGTGCCAGCAGCTTTAGAGGGACAGGAGGAAACACCATATATTTT
d_gene: TRBD1
v_gene: TRBV11-2
j_gene: TRBJ1-3
abundance: -

CDR3aa: CASSLVRGEGELFF
CDR3nt: TGTGCCAGCAGCTTAGTACGGGGTGAGGGGGAGCTGTTTTTT
d_gene: -
v_gene: TRBV7-2
j_gene: TRBJ2-2
abundance: -

CDR3aa: CASSLTGFRYGYTF
CDR3nt: TGTGCCAGCAGCTTGACAGGGTTTCGCTATGGCTACACCTTC
d_gene: -
v_gene: TRBV5-6
j_gene: TRBJ1-2
abundance: -

CDR3aa: CAWSDRPGLAGREQYF
CDR3nt: TGTGCCTGGAGTGACAGACCGGGACTAGCGGGAAGGGAGCAGTACTTC
d_gene: TRBD2
v_gene: TRBV30
j_gene: TRBJ2-7
abundance: -

CDR3aa: CASSPWGGPYEQYF
CDR3nt: TGTGCCAGCAGTCCTTGGGGGGGGCCTTACGAGCAGTACTTC
d_gene: -
v_gene: TRBV3-1/TRBV3-2
j_gene: TRBJ2-7
abundance: once

CDR3aa: CASSERAASGRGGQFF
CDR3nt: TGTGCCAGCAGTGAACGAGCCGCTAGCGGGAGGGGGGGGCAGTTCTTC
d_gene: TRBD2
v_gene: TRBV6-1
j_gene: TRBJ2-1
abundance: -